This TCR beta chain emerged from a study of regulatory T cells in long-lasting Graves disease (TCRdb year 2021). Concerning the study at large: Persistent Graves' disease meant more than 5 years of antithyroid drug treatment with TSH receptor autoantibodies that stayed positive. This study used TCR sequencing and RNA sequencing of peripheral blood to compare persistent Graves' disease patients against newly diagnosed Graves' disease patients. The study took place in China and was registered as a clinical trial. TCR sequencing covered around 13 persistent and approximately 20 newly diagnosed Graves' disease patients, some 35 samples in total. In the clinical cohort, patients with persistent Graves' disease had used antithyroid drugs for an average of around 9.9 years. Study-level results and caveats: Lower TCR Shannon entropy and fewer highly expanded clones were observed in persistent Graves' disease patients than in newly diagnosed patients, which suggested clonal expansion. Sequencing and analysis were restricted to the TCR beta chain. A larger number of public clonotypes was shared among persistent patients (under 3,000) than among newly diagnosed patients (around 870). Only peripheral blood was studied, because thyroid tissue, the primary lesion, was inaccessible. Persistent disease showed preferential use of TRBV28, TRBJ1-2 and TRBJ2-5, whereas newly diagnosed disease favored TRBV20-1 and TRBJ2-1. The small sample size was acknowledged by the authors as a limitation that may reduce accuracy.

Library preparation was by multiplex PCR. TCRdb lists the instrument as Illumina HiSeq 4000. iRepertoire HTBI primers and Arm-PCR amplification of CDR3 regions were used to construct TCR beta libraries. Before sequencing, the PCR products went through gel purification. From the authors' description of their analysis: A total of fewer than 65 TRBV and more than twelve TRBJ segments were identified across samples and were used for gene usage analysis of CDR3 amino acid clonotypes. Filtered high-quality paired reads were merged into contigs using COPE and FqMerger. BLAST was used to align contigs to IMGT TRBV, TRBD and TRBJ reference genes, and CDR3 was defined according to IMGT. Any clonotype with a frequency above 0.1% was counted as a highly expanded clone. Shannon entropy was used to measure repertoire diversity, and the Gini coefficient was used to measure V-J evenness. Public clonotypes were defined as clonotypes shared by more than one individual. TCRdb reanalyzed the raw reads on its own, using fastp at Q25 for trimming and MiXCR for clone calling, and kept in-frame beta chains. Every distinct CDR3 protein forms one entry, paired with its most common genes and DNA. TCRdb's processing, not the authors', yielded these V and J calls. The sample contains more than 650,000 distinct CDR3 sequences, 25% to 30% of them found a single time. Of the sample, around 42% is held by the ten largest clones.

The time point tag for this specimen amounts to: persistent/refractory GD, antithyroid drugs over 5 years with positive TRAb. For both TCR sequencing and RNA sequencing, RNA was extracted from PBMCs in TRIzol. Graves' disease was diagnosed according to American Thyroid Association guidelines. Recruitment of patients was carried out at an endocrinology department in Xi'an, China. From each patient, around 8.3 milliliters of peripheral blood was collected into an EDTA anticoagulant tube. Ficoll Paque Plus density gradient separation was used to isolate PBMCs, and no additional T cell sorting was done. An Agilent 2100 Bioanalyzer and agarose gel were used to check RNA quality, while a NanoDrop 2000 measured RNA concentration. The table lists this clonotype with a few counts. Its antigen is currently not known. Base-call qualities are not available, and no considerably larger clone is one nucleotide away.

From its cysteine to its phenylalanine, the CDR3 spans 14 amino acids. The only DNA kept is the CDR3, 42 bases in frame from the first base. Trimming takes 2 bases from V and 3 bases from J, and the germline ends sit 11 bases apart. Looking up the germline V gene (reference sequence) yields CDR1 MNHEY and CDR2 SMNVEV. The receptor was derived from a female donor with Graves disease. The sequencing used peripheral blood mononuclear cells (PBMCs), collected when the disease was refractory, from a patient treated with antithyroid drugs. The rearranged segments are TRBV27 and TRBJ2-7; no D gene can be assigned with confidence. The nucleotide sequence is TGTGCCAGCAGTTTAATTGTGAGGCGCTACGAGCAGTACTTC. It encodes CASSLIVRRYEQYF.